Listed here is a single T cell receptor beta chain. The germline V and J ends were trimmed by 6 bases and 3 bases, with 11 bases remaining between them. The CDR3 totals 13 residues. Germline CDR1 reads SQVTM; CDR2 reads ANQGSEA. The entry originates in a study of blood T cell repertoires in COVID-19. About the study: Nucleic acid was either cDNA or gDNA, and it came from T cells, B-cell-depleted T cells, or PBMCs.

TCRdb's copy holds only in-frame clones and misses some; the assay was immunoSEQ multiplex PCR. The profile shows under 300,000 clones, about nine tenths of them singletons. The source of this sequence is a woman between 40 and 55 years old with acute COVID-19. J is TRBJ2-2 and V is TRBV29-1; TRBD1 is a possible D gene (5 bases). Input material: PBMCs or T cells enriched from blood (not recorded which). CDR3: CSVKQVYTGELFF. DNA for the CDR3: TGCAGCGTGAAACAGGTGTACACCGGGGAGCTGTTTTTT.